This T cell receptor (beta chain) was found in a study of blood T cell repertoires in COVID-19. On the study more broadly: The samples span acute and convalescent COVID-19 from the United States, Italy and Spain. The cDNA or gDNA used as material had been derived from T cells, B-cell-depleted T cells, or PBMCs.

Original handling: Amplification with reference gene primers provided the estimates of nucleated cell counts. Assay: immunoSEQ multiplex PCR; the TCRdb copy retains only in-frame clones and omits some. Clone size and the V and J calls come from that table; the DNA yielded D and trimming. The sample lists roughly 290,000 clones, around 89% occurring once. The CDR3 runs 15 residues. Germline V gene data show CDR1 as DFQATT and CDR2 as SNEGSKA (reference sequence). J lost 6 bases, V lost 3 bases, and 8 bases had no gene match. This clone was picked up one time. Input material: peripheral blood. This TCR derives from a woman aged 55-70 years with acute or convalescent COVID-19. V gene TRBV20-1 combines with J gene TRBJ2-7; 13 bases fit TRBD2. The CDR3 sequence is CSASGLAGVSVEQYF. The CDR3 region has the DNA TGCAGTGCTAGTGGACTAGCGGGAGTAAGTGTCGAGCAGTACTTC.